The 5 T cell receptor beta chains below were found in one sample sequenced in a study of cytomegalovirus exposure and HLA in healthy donors. Researchers ran the PCR with 60 Vbeta and 13 Jbeta primers. Produced via immunoSEQ multiplex PCR; TCRdb's table is partial and in-frame only. The top ten clones hold roughly 3.8% of a sample with some 93,000 clones, 65% to 85% of them seen once. Material: PBMCs. These receptors were collected from a man aged 45-65 years in good health and CMV-seronegative.

The rearrangement links TRBV28 to TRBJ2-2, with 7 bases lining up with TRBD2. This CDR3 has 15 amino acids. The germline CDR1 and CDR2 sequences are MDHEN and SYDVKM. Trimming removed 6 bases from V and 6 bases from J; junction bases left unmatched: 10. The CDR3 DNA follows: TGTGCCAGCAGGGTCAGCGGGGACTGGTCCGGGGAGCTGTTTTTT. It is translated as CASRVSGDWSGELFF.

The rearrangement links TRBV10-1 to TRBJ1-4; possible D gene TRBD1, 6 bases. Trimming took off 4 bases at V and 7 bases at J, with 19 bases between the two ends. This CDR3 has 16 amino acids. Germline V CDR1 and CDR2: WNHNN, SYGVQD (reference sequence). Here the CDR3 reads CASSGSRGGTGEKLFF. The DNA for the CDR3 is TGCGCCAGCAGTGGGTCGAGGGGGGGGACGGGTGAAAAACTGTTTTTT.

The chain joins TRBV5-6 to TRBJ2-3; TRBD2 matches 9 bases. Germline lookup yields CDR1 SGHDT and CDR2 YYEEEE. The CDR3 has 16 amino acids. Trimming took 0 bases from V and 4 from J; bases not matched to a gene: 6. CDR3 nucleotides: TGTGCCAGCAGCTTGGCCGAAGTAGCGGGAGCAGATACGCAGTATTTT. It codes for CASSLAEVAGADTQYF.

This chain uses TRBV18 with TRBJ2-1; perhaps TRBD2 as D (5 bases). From germline, CDR1 is KGHSH and CDR2 LQKENI. The CDR3 has 15 amino acids. Trimming took off 8 bases at V and 4 bases at J, with 18 bases between the two ends. Here the CDR3 reads CASLPGVADYNEQFF. CDR3 coding DNA: TGTGCCAGCCTCCCCGGGGTCGCGGATTACAATGAGCAGTTCTTC.

The V call is TRBV15, the J call TRBJ2-7; maybe TRBD1 (6 bases). The length of the CDR3 is 16 residues. The germline V gene has CDR1 LNHNV and CDR2 YYDKDF (reference sequence). V was pared by 0 bases and J by 0 bases, with 12 bases between. CDR3 sequence reads: CATSRDRGRGSYEQYF. The CDR3 DNA reads as TGTGCCACCAGCAGAGATCGGGGCAGGGGCTCCTACGAGCAGTACTTC.